The 25 T cell receptor beta chains reported below all come from one sample, sequenced in a study of OX40 agonist ivuxolimab in advanced cancers. Method: immunoSEQ multiplex PCR; TCRdb's copy keeps in-frame clones and lacks some. The top ten hold about 7% of the sample, which has about 83,000 clones, about 88% seen once. This specimen was CD4+ or CD8+ T cells sorted from blood, taken in a trial of the OX40 agonist ivuxolimab. The receptors stem from an adult with an advanced solid tumor such as melanoma, head and neck, liver or kidney cancer.

The rearrangement uses TRBV27 and TRBJ2-7, with 9 bases lining up with TRBD2. The CDR3 totals 15 residues. With 3 bases clipped from V and 2 bases from J, the junction kept 5 bases outside the gene matches. The V gene's germline CDR1 is MNHEY and CDR2 SMNVEV (reference sequence). The CDR3 loop reads CASSFEAGGPYEQYF. The CDR3 region has the DNA TGTGCCAGCAGTTTCGAAGCGGGAGGTCCCTACGAGCAGTACTTC.

This chain joins TRBV7-9 and TRBJ2-7; D is unclear. V lost 1 base, J lost 9 bases, and 16 bases lay in between. This CDR3 has 14 residues. Germline V CDR1 and CDR2: SEHNR, FQNEAQ (reference sequence). CDR3 region: CASSLDLTVTTQYF. CDR3 coding DNA: TGTGCCAGCAGCTTAGATTTGACGGTTACGACGCAGTACTTC. Full variable domain (outside the CDR3, taken from reference TRBV7-9 and TRBJ2-7): DTGVSQNPRHKITKRGQNVTFRCDPISEHNRLYWYRQTLGQGPEFLTYFQNEAQLEKSRLLSDRFSAERPKGSFSTLEIQRTEQGDSAMYLCASSLDLTVTTQYFGPGTRLTVT.

V is TRBV18 and J is TRBJ1-2; possibly TRBD1 for D (6 bases). V lost 5 bases and J 4 bases, leaving 11 bases between the germline ends. The CDR3 runs 13 residues. Per germline, CDR1 KGHSH and CDR2 LQKENI. CDR3 residues: CASSSGHSYGYTF. The CDR3 DNA reads TGTGCCAGCTCATCGGGACACAGCTATGGCTACACCTTC.

This chain links TRBV9 with TRBJ2-7; the match to TRBD1 covers 8 bases. Unmatched junction bases numbered 5, after V lost 2 bases and J lost 1 base. Germline V CDR1 and CDR2: SGDLS, YYNGEE. CDR3 length: 15 residues. The DNA of the CDR3 is TGTGCCAGCAGCGTGGGGCAGGGGGCTTCCTACGAGCAGTACTTC. This sequence encodes CASSVGQGASYEQYF.

V usage is TRBV9 and J usage is TRBJ2-5; TRBD1 matches 8 bases. The germline V gene has CDR1 SGDLS and CDR2 YYNGEE. V gave up 3 bases and J gave up 5 bases; unmatched junction bases: 9. The CDR3 extends over 15 amino acids. The CDR3 DNA follows: TGTGCCAGCAGCGGAGGACAGGGTCGGGGGGAGACCCAGTACTTC. Translated, it gives CASSGGQGRGETQYF.

V usage is TRBV15 and J usage is TRBJ2-7, with 9 bases identical to TRBD2. The CDR3 loop spans 16 amino acids. CDR1 and CDR2 from the germline V gene are LNHNV and YYDKDF (reference sequence). Losses at the gene ends were 0 bases for V and 2 bases for J; bases not matched to a gene: 5. In DNA, the CDR3 is TGTGCCACCAGCAGAGATCGGAGACTAGCGGCCTACGAGCAGTACTTC. This encodes CATSRDRRLAAYEQYF.

V usage is TRBV6-5 and J usage is TRBJ1-2; tentatively, D is TRBD1 (6 bases). Deletions cut 0 bases from V and 8 bases from J, with 16 bases between. There are 15 residues in the CDR3. Germline V gene sequence: CDR1 MNHEY, CDR2 SVGAGI. CDR3 protein: CASSYSDSLGGGYTF. The CDR3 nucleotides are TGTGCCAGCAGTTACTCGGACAGTCTCGGTGGGGGCTACACCTTC.

The V and J genes are TRBV6-5 and TRBJ1-1; the D gene is possibly TRBD1 (5 bases). Trimming stripped 0 bases from V and 5 bases from J, with 13 bases between. Germline CDR1 and CDR2: MNHEY and SVGAGI. The CDR3 is made up of 15 amino acids. The CDR3 bases are TGTGCCAGCAGTTACTCGACATCCGGGGGAACTGAAGCTTTCTTT. It yields the protein CASSYSTSGGTEAFF.

This chain connects TRBV29-1 to TRBJ1-3; 7 bases match TRBD1. This CDR3 has 12 amino acids. V was clipped by 7 bases and J by 2 bases; unmatched bases: 2. CDR1 and CDR2 (germline): SQVTM, ANQGSEA. DNA of the CDR3: TGCAGCGGAAGGGGGCCTGGAAACACCATATATTTT. Translated, it gives CSGRGPGNTIYF.

The chain carries TRBV4-1 and TRBJ2-5; 10 nucleotides agree with TRBD2. The J call may be faulty, since TRBJ2-7 better matches the DNA end. There are 15 residues in the CDR3. Germline values: CDR1 MGHRA, CDR2 YSYEKL. CDR3 in amino acids: CASSQGTSGGGEQYF. The CDR3 region has the DNA TGCGCCAGCAGCCAAGGGACTAGCGGTGGAGGCGAGCAGTACTTC.

This clone was seen a few times. The chain joins TRBV10-1 to TRBJ1-4, with D perhaps matching TRBD1 (6 bases). V lost 3 bases and J lost 7, with 18 bases in between. CDR1 WNHNN and CDR2 SYGVQD come from the germline V gene (reference sequence). The CDR3 sequence is 16 residues long. CDR3 DNA sequence: TGCGCCAGCAGTGAACCCAGGGGCGGGTTAGGTGAAAAACTGTTTTTT. Its translation is CASSEPRGGLGEKLFF.

This clone appeared once. The rearrangement links TRBV2 to TRBJ2-2; a weak D match, TRBD2 (6 bases). Germline V gives CDR1 SNHLY, CDR2 FYNNEI. V lost 7 bases to trimming and J lost 0 bases, with 12 bases between them. The CDR3 has 15 amino acids. Written as DNA, the CDR3 is TGTGCCAGCAATCTCGGGGGTACGAACACCGGGGAGCTGTTTTTT. It is translated as CASNLGGTNTGELFF.

CDR3 residues: CASSLWGEAFF. In nucleotides, the CDR3 is TGTGCCAGCAGCTTATGGGGTGAAGCTTTCTTT. This chain connects TRBV11-3 to TRBJ1-1; unclear D gene. Germline CDR1 and CDR2: SGHNT and YENEEA. The CDR3 totals 11 residues. V lost 2 bases and J 7 bases, leaving 5 bases between the germline ends.

This chain connects TRBV11-2 to TRBJ2-3; the D is unclear. Deletions cut 1 base from V and 2 bases from J, with 10 bases between. Per the germline V gene, CDR1 is SGHAT and CDR2 is FQNNGV. The CDR3 consists of 15 residues. The CDR3 nucleotides are TGTGCCAGCAGCTTAGGGGCCTTCCACACAGATACGCAGTATTTT. Protein product: CASSLGAFHTDTQYF. Together with reference TRBV11-2 and TRBJ2-3, the CDR3 gives the full variable domain: EAGVAQSPRYKIIEKRQSVAFWCNPISGHATLYWYQQILGQGPKLLIQFQNNGVVDDSQLPKDRFSAERLKGVDSTLKIQPAKLEDSAVYLCASSLGAFHTDTQYFGPGTRLTVL.

This clone came up a few times. The J gene is TRBJ1-4, the V gene TRBV10-3; tentative D call: TRBD1 (5 bases). Trimming removed 8 bases from V and 8 bases from J, with 15 bases in between. CDR1 and CDR2 (germline): ENHRY, SYGVKD. The CDR3 length is 13 residues. CDR3 DNA: TGTGCCATCTCGGATAGGGGAGACGAAAAACTGTTTTTT. As protein: CAISDRGDEKLFF.

The chain is built from TRBV27 and TRBJ2-5; D gene uncertain. The CDR3 length is 14 residues. V lost 3 bases and J 1 base, leaving 9 bases between the germline ends. Per germline, CDR1 MNHEY and CDR2 SMNVEV (reference sequence). CDR3 loop: CASSFLGPQETQYF. The CDR3 coding sequence is TGTGCCAGCAGTTTTCTAGGACCCCAAGAGACCCAGTACTTC.

This chain connects TRBV29-1 to TRBJ2-5; D call uncertain. Germline CDR1 and CDR2: SQVTM and ANQGSEA. The CDR3 has 13 amino acids. Trimming cost V 2 bases and J 2 bases, with 9 bases left between them. Written as DNA, the CDR3 is TGCAGCGTTGAACTTGGGCAACAAGAGACCCAGTACTTC. It translates to CSVELGQQETQYF.

This clone is a singleton in its sample. The genes are TRBV14 and TRBJ1-1; D gene uncertain. With 4 bases removed from V and 2 bases from J, the gap between germline ends came to 8 bases. The length of the CDR3 is 13 residues. Germline assignment: CDR1 SGHDN and CDR2 FVKESK. The CDR3 protein is CASSRASNTEAFF. CDR3 sequence (DNA): TGTGCCAGCAGCCGGGCCTCCAACACTGAAGCTTTCTTT.

The rearrangement uses TRBV14 and TRBJ2-2, with D maybe TRBD1 (5 bases). Per germline, CDR1 SGHDN and CDR2 FVKESK. V shed 1 base and J shed 6 bases, with 9 bases lying between them. CDR3 size: 14 residues. The chain's CDR3 is CASSQVTVAGELFF. Written as DNA, the CDR3 is TGTGCCAGCAGCCAAGTGACAGTCGCCGGGGAGCTGTTTTTT.

The chain carries TRBV13 and TRBJ2-1; D unclear. This CDR3 is 13 amino acids long. Germline V gene data show CDR1 as PRHDT and CDR2 as FYEKMQ (reference sequence). Trimming removed 0 bases from V and 7 bases from J, with 7 bases in between. The DNA for the CDR3 is TGTGCCAGCAGCTTAGGCACCGGGAATGAGCAGTTCTTC. Translated, it gives CASSLGTGNEQFF.

The rearrangement uses TRBV7-2 and TRBJ2-7; no definite D call. In germline, CDR1 is SGHTA, CDR2 FQGNSA. The ends were cut back, 0 bases at V and 3 bases at J, with 6 bases in the middle. This CDR3 is 13 amino acids long. The CDR3 is CASSLAPFYEQYF. CDR3 in DNA: TGTGCCAGCAGCTTAGCCCCCTTCTACGAGCAGTACTTC.

The chain couples TRBV5-5 to TRBJ2-7; no reliable D call. Trimming took 0 bases from V and 3 from J, leaving 13 bases between them. The length of the CDR3 is 15 residues. CDR1 SGHKS and CDR2 YYEKEE come from the germline V gene (reference sequence). CDR3 sequence (DNA): TGTGCCAGCAGCTTGGAGCCAGAGAACTACTACGAGCAGTACTTC. Translation gives CASSLEPENYYEQYF.

The chain has TRBV7-9 and TRBJ1-3; D gene ambiguous. This CDR3 comprises 15 residues. Between the trimmed V and J ends, which lost 1 base and 0 bases, there was a span of 7 bases. Germline CDR1 SEHNR, CDR2 FQNEAQ (reference sequence). CDR3 DNA: TGTGCCAGCAGCTTAGGGGTTAGCTCTGGAAACACCATATATTTT. Encoded protein: CASSLGVSSGNTIYF.

A single count supports this clone. The chain couples TRBV5-6 to TRBJ2-1; D call uncertain. Trimming pared 2 bases from V and 5 bases from J, leaving 8 bases between. The CDR3 extends over 13 amino acids. Per the germline V gene, CDR1 is SGHDT and CDR2 is YYEEEE. The CDR3 DNA reads TGTGCCAGCAGCTTAATAGTGAACAATGAGCAGTTCTTC. This codes for CASSLIVNNEQFF.

This chain connects TRBV7-3 to TRBJ2-1; D may match TRBD1 or TRBD2 (5 bases each). Trimming cost V 5 bases and J 3 bases, with 23 bases left between them. The CDR3 length is 18 residues. Germline CDR1 is SGHTA and CDR2 is FQGTGA. The CDR3 DNA reads TGTGCCAGCAGCACAACACCGGGGCCCTTATCAGTCTACAATGAGCAGTTCTTC. Residues: CASSTTPGPLSVYNEQFF.